Described below is a single T cell receptor beta chain sequence and its context. Its antigen is currently unknown. Using its own MiXCR run on the 5' RACE reads, TCRdb lists one record per CDR3 protein. The data show under 950,000 distinct CDR3 sequences, 15% to 20% seen once. The sample belongs to a study of CD8 T cells in ankylosing spondylitis. General observations from the study: Among TCR beta sequences, a motif of eight highly homologous variants appeared characteristic of ankylosing spondylitis blood.

Material for sequencing was blood, either unsorted or a sorted T cell fraction (not recorded which). This TCR came from a male donor with ankylosing spondylitis.

CDR3 sequence reads: CAWSVTGPYEQYF. CDR3 DNA sequence: TGTGCCTGGAGTGTAACTGGTCCCTACGAGCAGTACTTC. The gene calls are TRBV30 and TRBJ2-7, with D uncertain. The length of the CDR3 is 13 residues. Germline V gene data show CDR1 as GTSNPN and CDR2 as SVGIG (reference sequence). V lost 0 bases and J 2 bases, leaving 8 bases between the germline ends.